The T cell receptor (beta chain) described here comes from a study of beta chain features in type 1 diabetes (dated by TCRdb to between 2018 and 2020). Regarding the research as a whole: No differences in mean age, gender distribution, total cell number or subset yield were found between patients and healthy donors. The study compared TCRB repertoires of sorted circulating CD4+ T cell subsets between recently diagnosed type 1 diabetes patients and matched healthy donors. Regulatory and stem cell-like memory subsets were isolated from only 8 patients and about eight healthy donors, whereas naive and central memory subsets came from all 30 or so donors. A total of over 95,000,000 sorted cells were examined across all samples, and RNA yield correlated strongly with the number of cells per subset. The paper's findings and limits, for the study overall: The naive, central memory and regulatory TCRB repertoires appeared to resemble one another more closely among patients than among healthy donors. Patients with type 1 diabetes made fewer insertions and deleted more nucleotides at VDJ recombination sites, implying thymic rearrangement abnormalities. Type 1 diabetes patients showed a moderate but significant shortening of TCRB CDR3 length in all four CD4+ subsets. PCR may preferentially amplify shorter templates, but because patient and control samples were amplified and corrected together, any resulting skew would affect both groups equally. Because cDNA was sequenced instead of genomic DNA, activated cells with high expression could be over-represented, although the groups did not differ in activation or CD3 levels. Because small numbers of individuals were included in the HLA sub-analyses, any influence of HLA type on TCRB rearrangement was left unresolved.

CDR1 and CDR2 are read off the germline V gene as MGHDK and SYGVNS. V is cut by 0 bases and J by 6 bases, and the space between the germline ends is 11 bases. Including cysteine and phenylalanine, the CDR3 has 14 amino acids. Only the CDR3 part of the read is kept: 42 bases, read in frame from the first base. A few counts support this clone. The antigen it recognizes is unknown. No much larger clone is present one base from it, and per-base qualities are unavailable. The High Capacity cDNA Reverse Transcription Kit was used to reverse transcribe all of the isolated RNA, meaning that expressed TCRB transcripts were what got sequenced. Naive, central memory and regulatory T cell samples underwent deep immunoSEQ sequencing, averaging roughly 3.5 million total reads per sample. Sorted cells were lysed in RLT buffer, and RNA was extracted using DNase-treated RNeasy Micro or Mini kits according to cell number. To prevent cross-contamination, every cell subset was processed on its own, while patient and healthy donor samples were processed together. The immunoSEQ multiplex PCR was used to amplify TCRB sequences from cDNA, generating 87-bp fragments that spanned the CDR3 region. Sequencing of the amplicons was done on the Illumina HiSeq platform. The authors' analysis ran thus. PCR bias was corrected computationally using synthetic template baselines, and reads within Hamming distance 2 were collapsed, with unmergeable singletons discarded. By aligning reads against IMGT, V, D and J genes, CDR3 length, and insertions or deletions at six rearrangement sites were assigned. Within each subset, clonotype counts were normalized to sorted cell number, after which true diversity and Gini coefficients were computed with the tcR R package. The overlap coefficient, calculated on TCRB nucleotide sequences, was used to quantify repertoire sharing. Out-of-frame TCRB sequences from naive cells were analyzed as a proxy for the pre-selection repertoire. TCRdb mirrors the immuneACCESS table, restricted to in-frame sequences. Some clones are absent from its copies; in checked studies, under half trace to an unresolved V gene, and the reason for the others is unknown. The V and J calls and clone size come from that table; D and trimming were worked out from the DNA. Across this sample there are about 700,000 clones, with around 15% seen only once. Approximately 0.022% of the sample is taken by the ten largest.

A single peripheral blood draw of roughly 0.11 L on average was collected from each donor into heparinised tubes. Naive, central memory, regulatory and stem cell-like memory CD4+ T cells were sorted on a BD FACSAria II using a panel including CD45RO, CCR7, CD25, CD127, CD95 and CD27. A purity above 95% was achieved for all sorted populations. PBMCs were separated immediately by Lymphoprep density gradient centrifugation and were stained directly, without being cultured. To minimize batch effects, samples were stained and sorted in pairs, one healthy donor with one patient per experiment. This clonotype was obtained from a young man with type 1 diabetes. The source material was naive CD4+ T cells from blood. The cell subset or site label of this sample denotes: true naive CD4+ T cells. The V and J segments used are TRBV25-1 and TRBJ1-2, with the D gene call left open. Here is the DNA: TGTGCCAGCAGTGAATATGAGACCGTGGATGGCTACACCTTC. Its translation is CASSEYETVDGYTF.